Below, 22 T cell receptor beta chains from the same sample are listed, as sequenced in a study of shared clonotypes between healthy human individuals. TCRdb keeps only in-frame clones here, not all; method: immunoSEQ multiplex PCR. The sample records about 960,000 clones, less than 85% being singletons. Sequencing was carried out using memory CD4+ T cells sorted from blood. The sample's subset: CD45RA-negative fraction. The receptors here all came from a man between 18 and 29 years old in good health.

The V call is TRBV27, the J call TRBJ2-6; maybe TRBD2 (6 bases). The CDR3 is 19 residues long. CDR1 is MNHEY and CDR2 is SMNVEV in the germline V gene (reference sequence). V was shortened by 6 bases and J by 4 bases, with 25 bases between the two germline ends. In nucleotides, the CDR3 is TGTGCCAGCAGGAGAAGTGCGGGGTCCTCGGGGTCCGGGGCCAACGTCCTGACTTTC. Amino acids: CASRRSAGSSGSGANVLTF.

This clone appeared once. V and J are TRBV28 and TRBJ1-1; TRBD1 agrees at 12 bases. J was trimmed by 7 bases and V by 5 bases; bases with no gene match: 11. The CDR3 has 16 amino acids. Germline lookup yields CDR1 MDHEN and CDR2 SYDVKM. The chain's CDR3 is CASSPLRDRGLGEAFF. As DNA, the CDR3 is TGTGCCAGCAGTCCCCTCCGGGACAGGGGGCTGGGTGAAGCTTTCTTT. The full variable domain, rest sourced from reference TRBV28 and TRBJ1-1, is DVKVTQSSRYLVKRTGEKVFLECVQDMDHENMFWYRQDPGLGLRLIYFSYDVKMKEKGDIPEGYSVSREKKERFSLILESASTNQTSMYLCASSPLRDRGLGEAFFGQGTRLTVV.

V usage is TRBV18 and J usage is TRBJ2-7; D is perhaps TRBD2 (6 bases). Germline values: CDR1 KGHSH, CDR2 LQKENI. Trimming left V 4 bases short and J 2 bases short, with 24 bases between. CDR3 length equals 18 residues. The CDR3 sequence is CASSQSPVYSGPTYEQYF. Written as DNA, the CDR3 is TGTGCCAGCTCACAATCCCCCGTTTATAGCGGCCCCACCTACGAGCAGTACTTC.

V and J are TRBV7-2 and TRBJ2-4; D uncertain. Germline values: CDR1 SGHTA, CDR2 FQGNSA. Between the trimmed V and J ends, which lost 5 bases and 0 bases, there was a span of 14 bases. There are 16 residues in the CDR3. The chain's CDR3 is CASSGTDLLAKNIQYF. DNA of the CDR3: TGTGCCAGCAGCGGTACCGATTTGCTAGCCAAAAACATTCAGTACTTC.

The genes are TRBV11-3 and TRBJ2-3; 8 nucleotides agree with TRBD2. The junction had 6 bases not matched to a gene; V was cut back by 1 base and J by 3 bases. CDR1 SGHNT and CDR2 YENEEA come from the germline V gene. There are 16 residues in the CDR3. CDR3 coding DNA: TGTGCCAGCAGCTTAGGGGCTAGCGGGCGGACAGATACGCAGTATTTT. Translated: CASSLGASGRTDTQYF.

V gene TRBV7-2 combines with J gene TRBJ2-1; D possibly corresponds to TRBD1 (6 bases). This CDR3 has 15 residues. In germline, CDR1 is SGHTA, CDR2 FQGNSA. Deletions cut 3 bases from V and 2 bases from J, with 11 bases between. The CDR3 nucleotides are TGTGCCAGCAGCTTTAGGGGGAGTACCTACAATGAGCAGTTCTTC. It specifies CASSFRGSTYNEQFF.

The chain couples TRBV5-6 to TRBJ2-1, with TRBD2 matching over 7 bases. CDR1 SGHDT and CDR2 YYEEEE come from the germline V gene. The CDR3 extends over 16 amino acids. With 5 bases clipped from V and 2 bases from J, the junction kept 10 bases outside the gene matches. CDR3 coding DNA: TGTGCCAGCAGTCTGATGGGGCTAGCGGCCTACAATGAGCAGTTCTTC. Amino acids: CASSLMGLAAYNEQFF. The complete variable domain, with remaining parts taken from reference TRBV5-6 and TRBJ2-1, reads DAGVTQSPTHLIKTRGQQVTLRCSPKSGHDTVSWYQQALGQGPQFIFQYYEEEERQRGNFPDRFSGHQFPNYSSELNVNALLLGDSALYLCASSLMGLAAYNEQFFGPGTRLTVL.

Details on this clone: The sample carries other DNA sequences with the same CDR3. The CDR3 loop is CASSVLAGLAGELFF. CDR3 DNA: TGTGCCAGCAGCGTACTTGCAGGGTTGGCCGGGGAGCTGTTTTTT. The chain joins TRBV9 to TRBJ2-2; D is perhaps TRBD1 (5 bases). Trimming took 1 base from V and 6 from J, leaving 13 bases between them. This CDR3 has 15 amino acids. Germline CDR1 SGDLS, CDR2 YYNGEE.

This chain uses TRBV5-1 with TRBJ2-2; tentative D call: TRBD1 (6 bases). CDR3 length: 13 residues. Germline V gives CDR1 SGHRS, CDR2 YFSETQ. V gave up 6 bases and J gave up 6 bases, with 12 bases separating them. The CDR3 nucleotides are TGCGCCAGCAAGGGGGAAATGGCCGGGGAGCTGTTTTTT. Translation gives CASKGEMAGELFF.

The rearrangement uses TRBV30 and TRBJ2-6, with D tentatively TRBD1 or TRBD2 (6 bases each). Germline V gives CDR1 GTSNPN, CDR2 SVGIG (reference sequence). Between the trimmed V and J ends, which lost 3 bases and 4 bases, there was a span of 16 bases. The CDR3 runs to 16 residues. The CDR3 spells CAWSATSGAGANVLTF. DNA for the CDR3: TGTGCCTGGAGCGCTACCTCGGGGGCAGGGGCCAACGTCCTGACTTTC.

As DNA, the CDR3 is TGCAGCGTGGGGGGACTAGCGGGAGAAACTTACGAGCAGTACTTC. This gives the protein CSVGGLAGETYEQYF. The J gene is TRBJ2-5, the V gene TRBV29-1, with 14 bases matching TRBD2. The DNA end is more similar to TRBJ2-7, so the J call may be wrong. Germline-derived CDR1 and CDR2 are SQVTM and ANQGSEA. The CDR3 contains 15 residues.

This chain connects TRBV30 to TRBJ2-1; D perhaps matches TRBD1 (5 bases). CDR1 is GTSNPN, CDR2 SVGIG, per germline (reference sequence). The CDR3 has 14 residues. V was shortened by 3 bases and J by 2 bases, with 11 bases between the two germline ends. CDR3 nucleotide sequence: TGTGCCTGGAGGGGAACAGGCGCCTACAATGAGCAGTTCTTC. The encoded protein is CAWRGTGAYNEQFF.

The rearrangement joins TRBV2 to TRBJ1-5, with a tentative D call TRBD1 (6 bases). This CDR3 has 15 residues. V was cut by 2 bases and J by 4 bases, with 12 bases left in between. Germline-derived CDR1 and CDR2 are SNHLY and FYNNEI. In nucleotides, the CDR3 is TGTGCCAGCAGTGAATTTGGACAGCTGAATCAGCCCCAGCATTTT. This translates into CASSEFGQLNQPQHF.

On this clone itself: The sample holds other DNA sequences that translate to the same CDR3. V and J are TRBV11-3 and TRBJ1-1; D not certain. The CDR3 consists of 13 residues. Germline values: CDR1 SGHNT, CDR2 YENEEA. V gave up 3 bases and J gave up 1 base, with 6 bases separating them. The CDR3 sequence: CASSFGENTEAFF. The CDR3 DNA reads TGTGCCAGCAGCTTCGGGGAGAACACTGAAGCTTTCTTT.

V and J are TRBV7-9 and TRBJ2-7; D not certain. Trimming shortened V by 8 bases and J by 0 bases, and 8 bases separated the two germline ends. Germline values: CDR1 SEHNR, CDR2 FQNEAQ (reference sequence). The CDR3 spans 12 residues. CDR3 in DNA: TGTGCCAGCGGGTACGGCTCCTACGAGCAGTACTTC. It codes for CASGYGSYEQYF.

The chain couples TRBV30 to TRBJ1-5, with D possibly being TRBD1 (6 bases). Germline loops: CDR1 GTSNPN, CDR2 SVGIG (reference sequence). V was clipped by 2 bases and J by 8 bases, with 16 bases between them. The CDR3 contains 14 residues. The CDR3, as DNA: TGTGCCTGGAGTCCGGGGGCAGGGAGGGAGCCCCAGCATTTT. Protein product: CAWSPGAGREPQHF.

J is TRBJ1-5 and V is TRBV6-6; possible D gene TRBD1, 5 bases. Looked up from germline, CDR1 is MNHNY and CDR2 is SVGAGI (reference sequence). Trimming cost V 6 bases and J 2 bases, with 8 bases left between them. The CDR3 runs 13 residues. The CDR3 reads CASSEGGNQPQHF. CDR3 nucleotide sequence: TGTGCCAGCAGCGAAGGGGGCAATCAGCCCCAGCATTTT.

This CDR3 is CSSRTGSGETQYF. CDR3 nucleotide sequence: TGCAGCTCTCGGACAGGGAGTGGTGAGACCCAGTACTTC. The chain couples TRBV29-1 to TRBJ2-5; 8 bases fit TRBD1. This CDR3 is 13 amino acids long. Trimming cost V 8 bases and J 5 bases; bases outside gene matches: 10. The V gene's germline CDR1 is SQVTM and CDR2 ANQGSEA.

This clone was seen a handful of times. This chain uses TRBV19 with TRBJ1-4; perhaps TRBD1 as D (5 bases). This CDR3 contains 12 residues. From germline, CDR1 is LNHDA and CDR2 SQIVND (reference sequence). V lost 2 bases, J lost 11 bases, and 9 bases lay in between. The CDR3 DNA is TGTGCCAGTAGTATACGTCGGGGGAAACTGTTTTTT. This sequence encodes CASSIRRGKLFF.

This clone was seen a single time. This chain links TRBV2 with TRBJ2-7; 8 nucleotides line up with TRBD1. The germline gives CDR1 SNHLY, CDR2 FYNNEI. With 6 bases clipped from V and 2 bases from J, the junction kept 9 bases outside the gene matches. The CDR3 contains 15 residues. CDR3 region: CASRQSGGPTYEQYF. As DNA, the CDR3 is TGTGCCAGCAGGCAGTCAGGGGGCCCCACCTACGAGCAGTACTTC.

This sequence joins TRBV27 and TRBJ2-1; D is uncertain. Trimming pared 7 bases from V and 9 bases from J, leaving 16 bases between. This CDR3 has 13 residues. Germline V CDR1 and CDR2: MNHEY, SMNVEV (reference sequence). The CDR3 DNA follows: TGTGCCAGCATGGGCAATAGCTTACCTGAGCAGTTCTTC. Encoded protein: CASMGNSLPEQFF.

Notes on this clone: Additional DNA sequences in this sample encode the identical CDR3. V and J are TRBV19 and TRBJ1-5; D may be TRBD1 (6 bases). V lost 2 bases and J 1 base, leaving 6 bases between the germline ends. This CDR3 is built from 14 residues. Per the germline V gene, CDR1 is LNHDA and CDR2 is SQIVND (reference sequence). The CDR3, as DNA: TGTGCCAGTAGTATACAGGGGAGCAATCAGCCCCAGCATTTT. Its translation: CASSIQGSNQPQHF. The complete variable domain, with remaining parts taken from reference TRBV19 and TRBJ1-5, reads DGGITQSPKYLFRKEGQNVTLSCEQNLNHDAMYWYRQDPGQGLRLIYYSQIVNDFQKGDIAEGYSVSREKKESFPLTVTSAQKNPTAFYLCASSIQGSNQPQHFGDGTRLSIL.